Reported below is one T cell receptor (beta chain). Its target antigen remains unknown. Sequenced using an Illumina HiSeq 2000. TCR beta cDNA libraries were prepared using 5'RACE template switching, which introduced a universal primer site and unique molecular identifiers. cDNA synthesis was primed from the TCR beta constant segment and was followed by two successive PCR amplification steps. The published analysis was carried out like this. Reads were demultiplexed and grouped by UMI with MIGEC, and clonotypes were assembled and quantified with MiTCR. To exclude erroneous sequences, only TCR cDNA sequences supported by at least two reads were retained. The tcR package was used for downstream repertoire analysis, and clonotypes were matched between fractions using CDR3 nucleotide sequence together with V segment. Antigen specificity was annotated against VDJdb with VDJmatch, allowing one amino acid substitution in CDR3. Once TCRdb had reprocessed the reads, it stored one entry per CDR3 protein sequence and supplied no DNA. TCRdb, rather than the study authors, made the V and J calls. The sample table holds approximately 550,000 distinct CDR3 sequences. Roughly 3.4% of the sample belongs to the ten largest clones.

These data belong to a study of T cells expressing NK-cell markers (dated by TCRdb to the early 2020s). About the study as a whole: Three sorted T-cell subsets (CD3+CD56+NKG2C+, CD3+CD56+NKG2C- and CD3+CD56-NKG2C+) from fewer than 10 donors had their TCR beta-chain repertoires profiled. Randomly selected healthy volunteers, three men and five women, were used as the eight sequenced donors. Of the eight sequenced donors, seven were found to be HCMV-seropositive and one was found to be HCMV-seronegative. Sequencing of the libraries produced 2 x 150 bp reads on Illumina HiSeq 2000/2500, MiSeq or NextSeq.

The germline V gene specifies SGHDT as CDR1 and YYEEEE as CDR2. The CDR3 sequence holds 17 residues, the cysteine and phenylalanine included. Only the protein is available. To determine HCMV serostatus, a commercial ELISA kit was used to detect HCMV-specific IgG in serum. Peripheral blood mononuclear cells were isolated from blood by Ficoll density gradient centrifugation. Summary of the overall study and its limitations: Those dominant clonotypes were again the most abundant among CD3+CD56-NKG2C+ cells in four donors, at about 28.3-65%. It remained unclear whether the expanded NKG2C-expressing T cell clones were specific for HCMV antigens. In six donors, the dominant CD3+CD56+NKG2C+ clonotypes ranked among the top 10 CD8+ clonotypes, making up roughly 1.0-8% of CD8+ T cells.

The sample comprised blood T cells: a sorted CD56 or NKG2C T cell subset, CD4+ or CD8+ T cells, or bulk PBMC T cells (not recorded which). This chain joins TRBV5-6 to TRBJ2-7; TCRdb designates TRBD2, a call that cannot be tested without DNA. The sequence was collected from a man younger than 30 in good health. Donor details come from another sample of the same person, matched by shared clones. The CDR3 loop reads CASSLALTSGYPYEQYF. Reference TRBV5-6 and TRBJ2-7 genes cover what lies past the CDR3, so the full variable domain is DAGVTQSPTHLIKTRGQQVTLRCSPKSGHDTVSWYQQALGQGPQFIFQYYEEEERQRGNFPDRFSGHQFPNYSSELNVNALLLGDSALYLCASSLALTSGYPYEQYFGPGTRLTVT.